The rows below give T cell receptor beta chains drawn from one sample of a study of T cell changes during pregnancy in multiple sclerosis. Sequenced by immunoSEQ multiplex PCR; TCRdb stores in-frame clones only, minus some. The table lists under 90,000 clones, around 94% of them singletons. The input for sequencing was peripheral blood, taken in the second trimester of pregnancy. Receptors were obtained from a female donor in good health, enrolled as a control in a pregnancy study. The CDR3 runs from the conserved cysteine through the conserved F or W. The D gene is left open where the match is weak.

>NA|TRBJ1-6|TRBV6-5
CASTRSSYNSPLHF
>NA|TRBJ1-5|TRBV19
CASSTTVNQPQHF
>NA|TRBJ1-2|TRBV10-3
CAISESRGYGYTF
>NA|TRBJ2-5|TRBV6-5
CASSETGYQETQYF
>NA|TRBJ1-3|TRBV19
CASSRTASGNTIYF
>NA|TRBJ1-4|TRBV7-9
CASSLGGWFDRQTNEKLFF
>TRBD1|TRBJ2-6|TRBV5-1
CASRDRGTGANVLTF
>TRBD1|TRBJ1-5|TRBV28
CASSPGQESYSNQPQHF
>TRBD1|TRBJ2-7|TRBV10-3
CATNRDRFYEQYF
>NA|TRBJ1-1|TRBV7-9
CASSPQAGMNTEAFF
>NA|TRBJ1-4|TRBV7-8
CASSPRQTNEKLFF
>TRBD2|TRBJ2-2|TRBV10-3
CAISDSTSGRETGELFF
>TRBD2|TRBJ2-3|TRBV27
CASRSGTISTDTQYF
>NA|TRBJ2-2|TRBV19
CASSIAVNTGELFF
>TRBD2|TRBJ2-5|TRBV14
CASSRVRGLADQETQYF
>TRBD1|TRBJ1-2|TRBV19
CASRTGEGSSYGYTF
>NA|TRBJ2-2|TRBV25-1
CASRSPQYTGELFF
>TRBD1|TRBJ1-1|TRBV27
CASSLSQGANTEAFF
>NA|TRBJ2-6|TRBV28
CASFGSSSGANVLTF
>NA|TRBJ1-5|TRBV6-1
CASRTAGGDNQPQHF
>NA|TRBJ2-3|TRBV2
CASSEVVLARDTQYF
>NA|TRBJ2-1|TRBV7-6
CASSLSDGEQFF
>NA|TRBJ1-2|TRBV25-1
CASSPPGDYGYTF
>TRBD1|TRBJ2-7|TRBV11-3
CASSFPRDSFRYEQYF
>NA|TRBJ2-3|TRBV7-2
CASSSRADTQYF
>NA|TRBJ1-2|TRBV6-1
CASSVSGDYGYTF
>NA|TRBJ2-3|TRBV7-4
CASSPKEAGIRKADTQYF
>TRBD1|TRBJ2-7|TRBV6-1
CASSTIDRDEQYF
>NA|TRBJ2-6|TRBV7-9
CASSLRPGEANVLTF
>TRBD2|TRBJ2-7|TRBV28
CASSLGLAGAYEQYF
>TRBD2|TRBJ2-1|TRBV10-2
CASTGTSLNEQFF
>TRBD1|TRBJ2-3|TRBV28
CASSLWEDRDTDTQYF
>TRBD1|TRBJ2-2|TRBV28
CATGTGGSGELFF
>NA|TRBJ2-7|TRBV19
CASSMQDSYEQYF
>NA|TRBJ2-1|TRBV4-1
CASSPQTGSYNEQFF
>NA|TRBJ2-3|TRBV30
CAWDISGPLDTQYF
>TRBD1|TRBJ1-1|TRBV10-3
CAIRGQGVITEAFF
>TRBD2|TRBJ2-1|TRBV5-1
CASSPTGGEQFF
>TRBD1|TRBJ1-5|TRBV7-6
CASSSYDRGDQPQHF
>NA|TRBJ1-2|TRBV28
CASSPTPEGYGYTF
>TRBD1|TRBJ2-7|TRBV2
CASKRTGTGATYEQYF
>NA|TRBJ1-6|TRBV30
CAWNGDKTNSPLHF
>NA|TRBJ1-5|TRBV5-4
CASSLDGGNQPQHF
>NA|TRBJ2-7|TRBV5-1
CASSPGGRGGYEQYF
>TRBD2|TRBJ2-7|TRBV27
CASSLIGLAGGRQYF
>NA|TRBJ2-2|TRBV27
CASCGGTDSTGELFF
>TRBD1|TRBJ1-1|TRBV18
CASSPTLGQPNTEAFF
>TRBD1|TRBJ1-1|TRBV6-5
CASSYWGQDTEAFF
>NA|TRBJ2-7|TRBV27
CASSLSWGERWYEQYF
>NA|TRBJ2-7|TRBV6-5
CASRAGATYEQYF